Presented here are 18 T cell receptor beta chains from one specimen sequenced in a study of cytomegalovirus exposure and HLA in healthy donors. The PCR used 60 Vbeta and 13 Jbeta primers. Measured with immunoSEQ multiplex PCR; TCRdb has only the in-frame clones, and not every one. The sample records about 67,000 clones, roughly 73% being singletons. Input material: PBMCs. The receptors come from a man aged 35 to 55 in good health and CMV-seronegative.

The chain joins TRBV14 to TRBJ2-1; D gene uncertain. Germline V gives CDR1 SGHDN, CDR2 FVKESK. The ends were cut back, 2 bases at V and 2 bases at J, with 22 bases in the middle. This CDR3 region has 19 residues. CDR3 loop: CASSQRRIRRSPPYNEQFF. Written as DNA, the CDR3 is TGTGCCAGCAGCCAAAGGCGCATTCGGCGGTCGCCCCCCTACAATGAGCAGTTCTTC.

About this clone: Its ends do not fully match the called genes, so a read error is possible. This chain links TRBV7-9 with TRBJ2-7; maybe TRBD2 (5 bases). The CDR3 contains 15 residues. CDR1 is SEHNR, CDR2 FQNEAQ, per germline (reference sequence). Here the CDR3 reads CSSSLAAGVSYEQYF. The CDR3 bases are TGTTCCAGCAGCTTAGCCGCCGGGGTCTCCTACGAGCAGTACTTC.

The chain carries TRBV9 and TRBJ2-1; 10 nucleotides match TRBD2. V dropped 0 bases and J dropped 4; count of bases not matched to a gene: 4. The CDR3 totals 16 residues. The germline V gene has CDR1 SGDLS and CDR2 YYNGEE. CDR3 in amino acids: CASSVVGLADYNEQFF. In DNA form, the CDR3 reads TGTGCCAGCAGCGTAGTAGGACTAGCGGATTACAATGAGCAGTTCTTC.

The chain has TRBV4-1 and TRBJ2-7, with 7 bases that match TRBD2. V shed 2 bases, J shed 6 bases, and the junction held 16 bases outside the gene matches. The CDR3 consists of 17 residues. Per germline, CDR1 MGHRA and CDR2 YSYEKL. The CDR3 sequence is CASSQQVGRGFLGEQYF. CDR3 nucleotides: TGCGCCAGCAGCCAACAAGTTGGGCGGGGGTTCCTTGGCGAGCAGTACTTC.

This chain joins TRBV6-1 and TRBJ1-1; D unresolved. The V gene lost 2 bases and the J gene lost 6 bases, with 16 bases spanning the gap. In germline, CDR1 is MNHNS, CDR2 SASEGT. There are 15 residues in the CDR3. CDR3 region: CASSEFFPAGSEAFF. CDR3 nucleotide sequence: TGTGCCAGCAGTGAATTTTTTCCTGCGGGTTCTGAAGCTTTCTTT.

CDR3: CASSQGPRSYEQYF. DNA for the CDR3: TGTGCCAGCAGTCAGGGGCCCCGCTCCTACGAGCAGTACTTC. The chain couples TRBV6-1 to TRBJ2-7, with a weak D call TRBD1 (6 bases). V gave up 5 bases and J gave up 0 bases, with 11 bases separating them. Germline V gene sequence: CDR1 MNHNS, CDR2 SASEGT. The CDR3 spans 14 residues.

The J gene is TRBJ2-3, the V gene TRBV10-1; 10 bases line up with TRBD1. V lost 7 bases to trimming and J lost 2 bases; unmatched junction nucleotides: 3. This CDR3 spans 14 amino acids. Germline V gene data show CDR1 as WNHNN and CDR2 as SYGVQD (reference sequence). CDR3 loop: CASMGQGNTDTQYF. CDR3 nucleotides: TGCGCCAGCATGGGACAGGGGAACACAGATACGCAGTATTTT.

The chain has TRBV6-7 and TRBJ2-3; TRBD2 agrees at 7 bases. Being an ORF, TRBV6-7 has a function that is uncertain. J lost 2 bases, V lost 0 bases, and 17 bases had no gene match. The CDR3 spans 20 residues. CDR3 sequence reads: CASSYSIPPVGGISTDTQYF. CDR3 nucleotide sequence: TGTGCCAGCAGTTACTCGATTCCCCCAGTGGGAGGGATCTCCACAGATACGCAGTATTTT.

In DNA form, the CDR3 reads TGTGCCAGCAGCCCGGACAGGGCACGCGGGTCGGGCACCGGGGAGCTGTTTTTT. Protein: CASSPDRARGSGTGELFF. The genes are TRBV6-4 and TRBJ2-2, with 8 bases that match TRBD1. The trim removed 6 bases at V and 4 bases at J, leaving 16 bases unmatched. CDR3 size: 18 residues. Germline assignment: CDR1 MRHNA and CDR2 SNTAGT.

The chain employs TRBV19 and TRBJ2-6; 10 bases agree with TRBD2. There are 19 residues in the CDR3. With V trimmed by 4 bases and J by 2 bases, 11 bases remained unmatched. Germline CDR1 LNHDA, CDR2 SQIVND (reference sequence). CDR3 sequence (DNA): TGTGCCAGTAGTAATAGCGGGGGGCCTGGCCTTGCTGGGGCCAACGTCCTGACTTTC. Protein product: CASSNSGGPGLAGANVLTF.

The chain recombines TRBV5-4 with TRBJ2-3; a possible D gene is TRBD2 (7 bases). CDR1 and CDR2 (germline): SGHNT, YYREEE (reference sequence). This CDR3 contains 14 residues. Deletions cut 5 bases from V and 3 bases from J, with 13 bases between. The CDR3, as DNA: TGTGCCAGCAGTGGGGGGGGCCGAACAGATACGCAGTATTTT. Encoded protein: CASSGGGRTDTQYF. The variable domain in full, with the rest retrieved from reference TRBV5-4 and TRBJ2-3, is ETGVTQSPTHLIKTRGQQVTLRCSSQSGHNTVSWYQQALGQGPQFIFQYYREEENGRGNFPPRFSGLQFPNYSSELNVNALELDDSALYLCASSGGGRTDTQYFGPGTRLTVL.

The chain recombines TRBV5-1 with TRBJ1-4; 9 bases match TRBD1. This CDR3 is built from 15 residues. V lost 0 bases to trimming and J lost 8 bases; unmatched junction nucleotides: 5. The germline V gene encodes CDR1 SGHRS and CDR2 YFSETQ. DNA of the CDR3: TGCGCCAGCAGCTTGGCAAACAGGGGGCGAGAAAAACTGTTTTTT. It specifies CASSLANRGREKLFF.

The V gene is TRBV5-6, the J gene TRBJ2-3; D uncertain. Germline V lookup: CDR1 SGHDT, CDR2 YYEEEE. V was cut by 2 bases and J by 0 bases, with 4 bases left in between. The CDR3 is 13 amino acids. In DNA form, the CDR3 reads TGTGCCAGCAGCTTCCTTAGCACAGATACGCAGTATTTT. It encodes CASSFLSTDTQYF.

V usage is TRBV7-3 and J usage is TRBJ2-1, with 7 bases identical to TRBD2. The germline gives CDR1 SGHTA, CDR2 FQGTGA. V lost 1 base to trimming and J lost 7 bases; unmatched junction nucleotides: 10. The CDR3 is made up of 16 amino acids. CDR3 sequence (DNA): TGTGCCAGCAGCTTAAACGGAGGGAGGGTTAAAAATGAGCAGTTCTTC. This encodes CASSLNGGRVKNEQFF.

The V gene is TRBV28, the J gene TRBJ2-1; the match to TRBD2 covers 8 bases. The CDR3 is made up of 15 amino acids. The V and J ends lost 8 bases and 3 bases, in that order; junction bases with no gene match: 9. Germline V gene sequence: CDR1 MDHEN, CDR2 SYDVKM. The CDR3 sequence is CASGPGLGDYNEQFF. In nucleotides, the CDR3 is TGTGCCAGCGGTCCGGGACTAGGGGACTACAATGAGCAGTTCTTC.

V and J are TRBV4-2 and TRBJ1-1; TRBD1 matches at 8 bases. CDR1 LGHNA and CDR2 YNFKEQ come from the germline V gene. The trim removed 2 bases at V and 5 bases at J, leaving 4 bases unmatched. CDR3 length equals 14 residues. The CDR3 bases are TGTGCCAGCAGCCAACAGGGGGCACAGACTGAAGCTTTCTTT. Translation: CASSQQGAQTEAFF.

This clone was seen more than once but under ten times. The chain couples TRBV5-6 to TRBJ1-1; tentatively, D is TRBD1 (5 bases). The CDR3 consists of 14 residues. Germline CDR1 is SGHDT and CDR2 is YYEEEE. V lost 2 bases and J 2 bases, leaving 10 bases between the germline ends. The CDR3 reads CASSLIRGNTEAFF. The DNA for the CDR3 is TGTGCCAGCAGCTTAATTAGGGGCAACACTGAAGCTTTCTTT.

This clone was counted a single time. V is TRBV11-2 and J is TRBJ2-1; D is perhaps TRBD2 (6 bases). Germline loops: CDR1 SGHAT, CDR2 FQNNGV. Trimming removed 2 bases at V and 0 bases at J, with 11 bases between. The CDR3 is 16 residues long. In DNA form, the CDR3 reads TGTGCCAGCAGCTTACTAGCGCGGAGCTCCTACAATGAGCAGTTCTTC. This codes for CASSLLARSSYNEQFF.